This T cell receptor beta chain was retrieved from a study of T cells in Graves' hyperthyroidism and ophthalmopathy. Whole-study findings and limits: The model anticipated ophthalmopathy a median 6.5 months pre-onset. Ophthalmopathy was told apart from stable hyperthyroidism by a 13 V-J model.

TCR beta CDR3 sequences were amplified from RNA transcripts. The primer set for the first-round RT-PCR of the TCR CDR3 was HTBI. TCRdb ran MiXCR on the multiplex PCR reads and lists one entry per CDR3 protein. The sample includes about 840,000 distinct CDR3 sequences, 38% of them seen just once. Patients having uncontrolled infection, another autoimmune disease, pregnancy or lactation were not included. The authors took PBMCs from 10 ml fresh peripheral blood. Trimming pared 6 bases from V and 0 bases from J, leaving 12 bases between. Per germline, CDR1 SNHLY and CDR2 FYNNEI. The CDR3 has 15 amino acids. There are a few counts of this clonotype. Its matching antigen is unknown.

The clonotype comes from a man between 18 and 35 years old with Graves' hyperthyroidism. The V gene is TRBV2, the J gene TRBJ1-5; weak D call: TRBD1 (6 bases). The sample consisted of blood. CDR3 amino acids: CASRLQGRSNQPQHF. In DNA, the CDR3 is TGTGCCAGCAGGCTACAGGGCCGTAGCAATCAGCCCCAGCATTTT.